Below, 21 T cell receptor beta chains from the same sample are listed, as sequenced in a study of T cell changes during pregnancy in multiple sclerosis. Clones were read by immunoSEQ multiplex PCR, and TCRdb kept only the in-frame ones, dropping some. This table has 40,000 to 50,000 clones, 85% to 95% appearing once. The starting material was CD4+ T cells from peripheral blood mononuclear cells, obtained in the third trimester of pregnancy. The source is a female donor with multiple sclerosis, enrolled in a pregnancy study.

The J gene is TRBJ1-5, the V gene TRBV5-1; tentative D call: TRBD1 (6 bases). The CDR3 spans 16 residues. Germline V lookup: CDR1 SGHRS, CDR2 YFSETQ. V was cut by 0 bases and J by 0 bases, with 10 bases left in between. CDR3 nucleotides: TGCGCCAGCAGCTTGGGGACAGCGAATAGCAATCAGCCCCAGCATTTT. Translation: CASSLGTANSNQPQHF. The full variable domain, in which reference TRBV5-1 and TRBJ1-5 provide the parts outside the CDR3, is KAGVTQTPRYLIKTRGQQVTLSCSPISGHRSVSWYQQTPGQGLQFLFEYFSETQRNKGNFPGRFSGRQFSNSRSEMNVSTLELGDSALYLCASSLGTANSNQPQHFGDGTRLSIL.

CDR3 in DNA: TGTGCCAGCAGTCCACAGGCGGGAGGGGGGGGAGGAGAGCAGTTCTTC. Its protein product is CASSPQAGGGGGEQFF. The genes are TRBV28 and TRBJ2-1; 9 nucleotides align to TRBD2. The CDR3 loop spans 16 amino acids. J gave up 10 bases and V 5 bases, and 15 bases lay outside the gene matches. Germline V CDR1 and CDR2: MDHEN, SYDVKM.

V usage is TRBV2 and J usage is TRBJ2-1; possible D gene TRBD2, 6 bases. V lost 2 bases and J 6 bases, leaving 14 bases between the germline ends. The length of the CDR3 is 15 residues. From germline, CDR1 is SNHLY and CDR2 FYNNEI. The DNA for the CDR3 is TGTGCCAGCAGTGAATTTGCGGGACCCTCCAATGAGCAGTTCTTC. It codes for CASSEFAGPSNEQFF.

Written as DNA, the CDR3 is TGTGCCAGCAGCACACTGGGACTAGCGGTAAACAATGAGCAGTTCTTC. Translated: CASSTLGLAVNNEQFF. The chain uses TRBV11-1 and TRBJ2-1; 11 positions agree with TRBD2. Looked up from germline, CDR1 is SGHAT and CDR2 is FQDESV (reference sequence). The CDR3 extends over 16 amino acids. Unmatched junction bases numbered 8, after V lost 5 bases and J lost 5 bases. The full variable domain, rest sourced from reference TRBV11-1 and TRBJ2-1, is EAEVAQSPRYKITEKSQAVAFWCDPISGHATLYWYRQILGQGPELLVQFQDESVVDDSQLPKDRFSAERLKGVDSTLKIQPAELGDSAMYLCASSTLGLAVNNEQFFGPGTRLTVL.

J is TRBJ2-6 and V is TRBV5-5; a possible D gene is TRBD2 (5 bases). The CDR3 loop spans 18 amino acids. V shed 0 bases and J shed 4 bases, with 17 bases lying between them. Per the germline V gene, CDR1 is SGHKS and CDR2 is YYEKEE (reference sequence). CDR3 region: CASSLDLPGMGGANVLTF. The CDR3 DNA reads TGTGCCAGCAGCTTGGATCTCCCCGGGATGGGGGGGGCCAACGTCCTGACTTTC.

This sequence joins TRBV6-6 and TRBJ2-2; D is perhaps TRBD1 (5 bases). In germline, CDR1 is MNHNY, CDR2 SVGAGI (reference sequence). This CDR3 has 15 amino acids. V lost 7 bases, J lost 0 bases, and 12 bases lay in between. The CDR3 loop is CASMGWGANTGELFF. The CDR3 DNA sequence: TGTGCCAGCATGGGTTGGGGCGCGAACACCGGGGAGCTGTTTTTT.

The chain has TRBV4-2 and TRBJ1-2, with D possibly matching TRBD1 (5 bases). In germline, CDR1 is LGHNA, CDR2 YNFKEQ. Trimming shortened V by 0 bases and J by 4 bases, and 9 bases separated the two germline ends. The CDR3 is 14 residues long. CDR3 in DNA: TGTGCCAGCAGCCAAGAGGGGCAGGTCTATGGCTACACCTTC. This sequence encodes CASSQEGQVYGYTF.

V and J are TRBV9 and TRBJ2-4; 14 nucleotides line up with TRBD2. The V and J ends lost 4 bases and 6 bases, in that order; junction bases with no gene match: 15. CDR1 is SGDLS, CDR2 YYNGEE, per germline. There are 19 residues in the CDR3. CDR3 nucleotide sequence: TGTGCCAGCAGCCGACGCGATGGACTAGCGGGAGGAGGAGGAAACATTCAGTACTTC. It translates to CASSRRDGLAGGGGNIQYF.

A remark on this clone: Given the absence of the conserved phenylalanine or tryptophan at the CDR3 end, a read error is likely. The limits of the CDR3 on the DNA are not certain, so only TCRdb's listed CDR3 is given. The V call is TRBV20-1, the J call TRBJ2-3; no DNA check was done on the table's D call, TRBD2. The length of the CDR3 is 9 amino acids, counting both ends. Germline loops: CDR1 DFQATT, CDR2 SNEGSKA (reference sequence). CDR3 sequence: CSASPRGTI.

This clone appeared once. V usage is TRBV9 and J usage is TRBJ2-3; possibly TRBD2 for D (5 bases). CDR1 SGDLS and CDR2 YYNGEE come from the germline V gene. The CDR3 sequence is 16 residues long. V was shortened by 0 bases and J by 0 bases, with 11 bases between the two germline ends. CDR3 in DNA: TGTGCCAGCAGCGTAGTAGGCGGGTTCAGCACAGATACGCAGTATTTT. Translated: CASSVVGGFSTDTQYF.

The genes are TRBV11-3 and TRBJ1-1, with a tentative D call TRBD1 (6 bases). The CDR3 is made up of 14 amino acids. The germline V and J ends were trimmed by 5 bases and 1 base, with 11 bases remaining between them. Germline-derived CDR1 and CDR2 are SGHNT and YENEEA. The CDR3 DNA follows: TGTGCCAGCAGCCCTCGGACAGCGAACACTGAAGCTTTCTTT. Its protein is CASSPRTANTEAFF.

V and J are TRBV4-1 and TRBJ1-2; the match to TRBD1 covers 8 bases. CDR1 is MGHRA and CDR2 is YSYEKL in the germline V gene. The CDR3 totals 15 residues. V lost 4 bases to trimming and J lost 8 bases; unmatched junction nucleotides: 12. CDR3 sequence: CASSPQQGVAGGYTF. As DNA, the CDR3 is TGCGCCAGCAGCCCACAACAGGGGGTCGCGGGGGGCTACACCTTC.

The chain joins TRBV7-2 to TRBJ1-1; a weak D match, TRBD1 (5 bases). Germline CDR1 and CDR2: SGHTA and FQGNSA. Trimming took off 1 base at V and 0 bases at J, with 6 bases between the two ends. The length of the CDR3 is 14 residues. The CDR3 DNA is TGTGCCAGCAGCTTAGTACAGGTGAACACTGAAGCTTTCTTT. It is translated as CASSLVQVNTEAFF.

The rearrangement joins TRBV19 to TRBJ2-4, with a possible D match to TRBD2 (6 bases). This CDR3 spans 14 amino acids. V lost 5 bases and J lost 6, with 14 bases in between. Germline V gene sequence: CDR1 LNHDA, CDR2 SQIVND (reference sequence). CDR3 DNA: TGTGCCAGTAGTTCGCGGGGCAGCCCAAACATTCAGTACTTC. It translates to CASSSRGSPNIQYF.

The chain is built from TRBV19 and TRBJ2-7, with 11 bases fitting TRBD2. Germline V gives CDR1 LNHDA, CDR2 SQIVND (reference sequence). This CDR3 has 15 amino acids. The ends lost 3 bases at V and 3 bases at J; junction bases unmatched: 4. In DNA form, the CDR3 reads TGTGCCAGTAGTATCACCGGGACTAGCGGCTACGAGCAGTACTTC. Translated, it gives CASSITGTSGYEQYF.

The genes are TRBV10-2 and TRBJ1-5; possibly TRBD1 for D (6 bases). This CDR3 is 13 amino acids long. From germline, CDR1 is WSHSY and CDR2 SAAADI. V lost 10 bases to trimming and J lost 2 bases, with 12 bases between them. This chain's CDR3 is CATGVWGNQPQHF. The CDR3 region has the DNA TGCGCCACAGGGGTTTGGGGCAATCAGCCCCAGCATTTT.

The chain combines TRBV2 with TRBJ2-7; D might be TRBD2 (5 bases). This CDR3 contains 12 residues. The ends were cut back, 6 bases at V and 3 bases at J, with 9 bases in the middle. The germline V gene encodes CDR1 SNHLY and CDR2 FYNNEI. CDR3 in DNA: TGTGCCAGCAGGGACTCCAGCTACGAGCAGTACTTC. Protein: CASRDSSYEQYF. Full variable domain (rest looked up from reference TRBV2 and TRBJ2-7): EPEVTQTPSHQVTQMGQEVILRCVPISNHLYFYWYRQILGQKVEFLVSFYNNEISEKSEIFDDQFSVERPDGSNFTLKIRSTKLEDSAMYFCASRDSSYEQYFGPGTRLTVT.

This rearrangement joins TRBV7-3 to TRBJ2-7, with D tentatively TRBD2 (7 bases). Germline assignment: CDR1 SGHTA and CDR2 FQGTGA. The CDR3 spans 15 residues. V was cut by 5 bases and J by 1 base, with 15 bases left in between. CDR3 bases: TGTGCCAGCAGCCGCGAACGGGGGGCATCCTACGAGCAGTACTTC. Translating it yields CASSRERGASYEQYF.

This chain joins TRBV28 and TRBJ1-4; TRBD1 might be the D (5 bases). Germline V gives CDR1 MDHEN, CDR2 SYDVKM. This CDR3 comprises 15 residues. The V gene lost 5 bases and the J gene lost 4 bases, with 14 bases spanning the gap. CDR3 nucleotide sequence: TGTGCCAGCAGTGTCGACAGCGCCTTTAATGAAAAACTGTTTTTT. Amino acids: CASSVDSAFNEKLFF.

The chain joins TRBV9 to TRBJ2-1; TRBD2 agrees at 11 bases. Trimming cost V 6 bases and J 3 bases; bases outside gene matches: 8. Germline assignment: CDR1 SGDLS and CDR2 YYNGEE. The CDR3 has 16 amino acids. CDR3 coding DNA: TGTGCCAGCAACCGAGTAGCGGGAGGGATCTACAATGAGCAGTTCTTC. Translation gives CASNRVAGGIYNEQFF. The full variable domain, its missing parts supplied by reference TRBV9 and TRBJ2-1, is DSGVTQTPKHLITATGQRVTLRCSPRSGDLSVYWYQQSLDQGLQFLIQYYNGEERAKGNILERFSAQQFPDLHSELNLSSLELGDSALYFCASNRVAGGIYNEQFFGPGTRLTVL.

The J gene is TRBJ2-5, the V gene TRBV15, with D unclear. The J call may be in error: the DNA end matches TRBJ2-7 better. The CDR3 sequence is 13 residues long. From germline, CDR1 is LNHNV and CDR2 YYDKDF (reference sequence). CDR3 sequence reads: CATSRAKTYEQYF. In nucleotides, the CDR3 is TGTGCCACCAGCAGAGCTAAAACCTACGAGCAGTACTTC.